A selection of T cell receptor beta chains follows, all from one sample in a study of CD8+ T cells in alopecia areata. Sequencing was performed with immunoSEQ multiplex PCR; in TCRdb, only in-frame clones are kept and a portion is missing. The top ten clones hold roughly 18% of a sample with tens of thousands of clones, approximately 56% of them seen once. The sequenced sample consisted of NKG2D-high CD8+ T cells sorted from blood. Receptors originate from a human donor with alopecia areata. Each CDR3 is given with its conserved first and last residue. A D gene is named only where the DNA matches it firmly. The size of a clone is reported for some rows only, either as once, few or many, or as a class for expanded clones.

v_call	d_call	j_call	clone_size	cdr3_aa	cdr3_nt
TRBV5-6	NA	TRBJ2-7	NA	CASSRGTIPYEQYF	TGTGCCAGCAGCCGTGGGACGATTCCCTACGAGCAGTACTTC
TRBV29-1	TRBD1	TRBJ1-2	NA	CSVGQGDGYTF	TGCAGCGTTGGACAGGGGGATGGCTACACCTTC
TRBV6-4	NA	TRBJ2-1	few	CASSDSSQGGNEQFF	TGTGCCAGCAGTGACTCGTCCCAGGGTGGGAATGAGCAGTTCTTC
TRBV4-3	NA	TRBJ2-3	NA	CASSQVGVGDTQYF	TGCGCCAGCAGCCAAGTCGGGGTAGGAGATACGCAGTATTTT
TRBV7-9	TRBD1	TRBJ2-2	few	CASSADRATGELFF	TGTGCCAGCAGCGCGGACAGGGCCACCGGGGAGCTGTTTTTT
TRBV19	TRBD1	TRBJ2-1	once	CASRQGSYNEQFF	TGTGCCAGTCGACAGGGCTCCTACAATGAGCAGTTCTTC
TRBV27	NA	TRBJ1-2	few	CASSSGYGGYTF	TGTGCCAGCAGTTCGGGTTACGGGGGCTACACCTTC
TRBV7-9	NA	TRBJ2-7	NA	CASSSPGDSEQYF	TGTGCCAGCAGCTCCCCCGGGGACTCCGAGCAGTACTTC
TRBV4-1	TRBD2	TRBJ2-3	NA	CASSQIAGVTDTQYF	TGCGCCAGCAGCCAAATAGCGGGAGTAACAGATACGCAGTATTTT
TRBV10-3	NA	TRBJ2-1	NA	CAISDESKTYNEQFF	TGTGCCATCAGTGATGAGTCCAAAACCTACAATGAGCAGTTCTTC
TRBV5-4	NA	TRBJ2-7	NA	CASSSHRSYEQYF	TGTGCCAGCAGCTCCCACAGGAGCTACGAGCAGTACTTC
TRBV4-1	NA	TRBJ2-5	NA	CASSQDGRGRQETQYF	TGCGCCAGCAGCCAAGACGGCAGGGGTAGACAAGAGACCCAGTACTTC
TRBV4-1	TRBD1	TRBJ2-3	NA	CASSQETSDRGLTDTQYF	TGCGCCAGCAGCCAAGAAACCTCTGACAGGGGGCTCACAGATACGCAGTATTTT
TRBV29-1	NA	TRBJ2-3	NA	CSVNKDTQYF	TGCAGCGTGAACAAAGATACGCAGTATTTT
TRBV7-8	NA	TRBJ2-7	large	CASSVAQTYEQYF	TGTGCCAGCAGCGTAGCCCAAACCTACGAGCAGTACTTC
TRBV5-1	TRBD1	TRBJ1-1	NA	CASSSEDRGPTEAFF	TGCGCCAGCAGCTCGGAAGACAGGGGGCCCACTGAAGCTTTCTTT
TRBV29-1	TRBD2	TRBJ2-7	once	CSVTASGSREQYF	TGCAGCGTGACTGCTAGCGGGAGTCGGGAGCAGTACTTC
TRBV5-1	NA	TRBJ2-2	large	CASSPGQAGELFF	TGCGCCAGCAGCCCCGGACAAGCCGGGGAGCTGTTTTTT
TRBV10-2	TRBD1	TRBJ1-5	NA	CASSEFAGGYGQPQHF	TGCGCCAGCAGTGAATTTGCAGGGGGCTATGGGCAGCCCCAGCATTTT
TRBV7-6	TRBD2	TRBJ2-1	NA	CASTLGLAGFNEQFF	TGTGCCAGCACCCTAGGACTAGCGGGATTCAATGAGCAGTTCTTC
TRBV25-1	NA	TRBJ2-6	NA	CAISLPGANVLTF	TGTGCCATCTCCCTCCCCGGGGCCAACGTCCTGACTTTC
TRBV19	TRBD1	TRBJ2-2	medium-sized	CASSIDFGTGNTGELFF	TGTGCCAGTAGTATAGACTTTGGGACAGGGAACACCGGGGAGCTGTTTTTT
TRBV6-5	TRBD2	TRBJ2-5	once	CASSRLAGEEETQYF	TGTGCCAGCAGCCGACTAGCGGGAGAGGAAGAGACCCAGTACTTC
TRBV4-1	TRBD1	TRBJ2-7	NA	CASSPYLGTDSYEQYF	TGCGCCAGCAGCCCATACCTCGGGACAGACTCCTACGAGCAGTACTTC
TRBV5-1	NA	TRBJ2-7	NA	CASSASGFSYEQYF	TGCGCCAGCAGCGCCAGCGGGTTCTCCTACGAGCAGTACTTC
TRBV29-1	NA	TRBJ2-1	NA	CSVEGGAAFSYNEQFF	TGCAGCGTTGAGGGGGGAGCGGCCTTTTCCTACAATGAGCAGTTCTTC
TRBV27	NA	TRBJ2-7	NA	CASSLQGTNYEQYF	TGTGCCAGCAGTTTGCAGGGGACTAACTACGAGCAGTACTTC
TRBV7-6	NA	TRBJ2-1	NA	CASSKTIQGEQFF	TGTGCCAGCAGCAAGACCATTCAGGGTGAGCAGTTCTTC
TRBV28	NA	TRBJ2-7	few	CASSDISYTGQYSSYEQYF	TGTGCCAGCAGTGACATCAGTTACACCGGACAGTATAGCTCCTACGAGCAGTACTTC
TRBV29-1	NA	TRBJ2-3	NA	CSVDGIRGDTQYF	TGCAGCGTTGATGGTATAAGGGGAGATACGCAGTATTTT
TRBV4-1	NA	TRBJ2-5	few	CASSQDMAGSEETQYF	TGCGCCAGCAGCCAAGATATGGCGGGAAGTGAAGAGACCCAGTACTTC
TRBV9	TRBD2	TRBJ2-1	NA	CASSVDLFSGNYNEQFF	TGTGCCAGCAGCGTAGACCTCTTTAGCGGGAACTACAATGAGCAGTTCTTC
TRBV7-2	NA	TRBJ2-7	NA	CASSYRGLHEQYF	TGTGCCAGCAGCTACAGGGGACTGCACGAGCAGTACTTC
TRBV5-6	NA	TRBJ2-7	NA	CASSSGDSTYEQYF	TGTGCCAGCAGCTCGGGGGACTCTACCTACGAGCAGTACTTC
TRBV27	TRBD1	TRBJ1-6	NA	CASTSGTELYNSPLHF	TGTGCCAGCACCTCCGGGACAGAGCTCTATAATTCACCCCTCCACTTT
TRBV7-3	NA	TRBJ2-1	NA	CASSLMGGYNEQFF	TGTGCCAGCAGCTTAATGGGCGGATACAATGAGCAGTTCTTC
TRBV28	TRBD1	TRBJ2-7	NA	CASSGPGQGGGTSYEQYF	TGTGCCAGCAGTGGGCCGGGACAGGGTGGCGGAACCTCCTACGAGCAGTACTTC